Below, 10 T cell receptor beta chains from the same sample are listed, as sequenced in a study of blood T cell repertoires in COVID-19. Sequencing used immunoSEQ multiplex PCR; TCRdb keeps in-frame clones, though not all of them. This table has roughly 300,000 clones, approximately 90% appearing once. The material sequenced was PBMCs or T cells enriched from blood (not recorded which). The receptors shown here come from a woman between 25 and 40 years old who had recovered from COVID-19.

The chain employs TRBV27 and TRBJ2-1; 7 positions match TRBD2. The CDR3 contains 14 residues. Germline lookup yields CDR1 MNHEY and CDR2 SMNVEV (reference sequence). Trimming removed 2 bases from V and 9 bases from J; junction bases left unmatched: 7. The CDR3 nucleotides read TGTGCCAGCAGTTTAAGCGGGGCCCATCGTGAGCAGTTCTTC. Protein: CASSLSGAHREQFF.

The V gene is TRBV2, the J gene TRBJ2-1, with TRBD2 matching over 9 bases. The J segment lost 15 bases and the V segment lost 0 bases, leaving 12 bases of the junction unmatched. Germline V gene lookup returns CDR1 SNHLY and CDR2 FYNNEI. The CDR3 covers 15 residues. In DNA, the CDR3 is TGTGCCAGCAGTGAAGCCTTGGGACTAGCCTTCAAAGCGTTCTTC. It specifies CASSEALGLAFKAFF.

The chain recombines TRBV10-2 with TRBJ2-1; 7 bases map to TRBD1. V was pared by 4 bases and J by 3 bases, with 6 bases of the junction left unmatched. The CDR3 spans 15 residues. CDR1 and CDR2 from the germline V gene are WSHSY and SAAADI. CDR3 amino acids: CASSVMRQGYNEQFF. CDR3 DNA: TGCGCCAGCAGTGTTATGAGACAGGGCTACAATGAGCAGTTCTTC.

The rearrangement uses TRBV27 and TRBJ1-5; D not certain. CDR3 length: 15 amino acids. V gave up 2 bases and J gave up 3 bases, with 11 bases separating them. In germline, CDR1 is MNHEY, CDR2 SMNVEV (reference sequence). CDR3 bases: TGTGCCAGCAGTTTACCGGGTATCAACAATCAGCCCCAGCATTTT. Residues: CASSLPGINNQPQHF.

This rearrangement joins TRBV7-9 to TRBJ2-1; D might be TRBD2 (5 bases). The CDR3 contains 13 residues. V was shortened by 7 bases and J by 5 bases, with 12 bases between the two germline ends. Germline values: CDR1 SEHNR, CDR2 FQNEAQ (reference sequence). The CDR3 DNA sequence: TGTGCCAGCACCGCCCTGCGGGACAATGAGCAGTTCTTC. It encodes CASTALRDNEQFF.

The chain is built from TRBV9 and TRBJ2-2; 7 nucleotides line up with TRBD2. Germline CDR1 reads SGDLS; CDR2 reads YYNGEE. This CDR3 region has 17 residues. Germline trimming cut 3 bases from V and 1 base from J; bases unmatched to any gene: 9. CDR3 protein: CASSGGALAQNTGELFF. In nucleotides, the CDR3 is TGTGCCAGCAGCGGCGGGGCACTAGCGCAGAACACCGGGGAGCTGTTTTTT. Drawing the rest from reference TRBV9 and TRBJ2-2, the complete variable domain is DSGVTQTPKHLITATGQRVTLRCSPRSGDLSVYWYQQSLDQGLQFLIQYYNGEERAKGNILERFSAQQFPDLHSELNLSSLELGDSALYFCASSGGALAQNTGELFFGEGSRLTVL.

The rearrangement joins TRBV18 to TRBJ1-6, with 10 nucleotides matching TRBD1. Trimming cost V 3 bases and J 6 bases; bases outside gene matches: 5. The CDR3 has 16 amino acids. From germline, CDR1 is KGHSH and CDR2 LQKENI. This CDR3 reads CASSPPWDRGNSPLHF. The CDR3, as DNA: TGTGCCAGCTCACCCCCCTGGGACAGGGGTAATTCACCCCTCCACTTT.

With regard to this clone: In the same sample, other DNA sequences code for this CDR3. The V and J genes are TRBV5-4 and TRBJ1-1; possibly TRBD1 for D (6 bases). The germline gives CDR1 SGHNT, CDR2 YYREEE (reference sequence). The CDR3 sequence is 13 residues long. V lost 0 bases and J lost 8, with 11 bases in between. Here the CDR3 DNA reads TGTGCCAGCAGCTTGGGAGGGGGTTTAGAAGCTTTCTTT. This translates into CASSLGGGLEAFF.

V is TRBV19 and J is TRBJ2-3; no firm D call. CDR1 and CDR2 from the germline V gene are LNHDA and SQIVND (reference sequence). The CDR3 consists of 16 residues. V was clipped by 0 bases and J by 2 bases, with 12 bases between them. The CDR3 DNA sequence: TGTGCCAGTAGTATAGACGGCGGTTCCTACACAGATACGCAGTATTTT. This codes for CASSIDGGSYTDTQYF.

The chain couples TRBV3-1 (or the pseudogene TRBV3-2) to TRBJ2-6; tentative D call: TRBD2 (7 bases). This CDR3 region has 23 residues. V lost 1 base to trimming and J lost 0 bases, with 28 bases between them. Germline loops: CDR1 LGHDT, CDR2 YNNKEL (reference sequence). The CDR3: CASSQVGGRGVAGTGSGANVLTF. The CDR3 coding sequence is TGTGCCAGCAGCCAAGTCGGGGGCAGGGGAGTAGCGGGTACGGGCTCTGGGGCCAACGTCCTGACTTTC.